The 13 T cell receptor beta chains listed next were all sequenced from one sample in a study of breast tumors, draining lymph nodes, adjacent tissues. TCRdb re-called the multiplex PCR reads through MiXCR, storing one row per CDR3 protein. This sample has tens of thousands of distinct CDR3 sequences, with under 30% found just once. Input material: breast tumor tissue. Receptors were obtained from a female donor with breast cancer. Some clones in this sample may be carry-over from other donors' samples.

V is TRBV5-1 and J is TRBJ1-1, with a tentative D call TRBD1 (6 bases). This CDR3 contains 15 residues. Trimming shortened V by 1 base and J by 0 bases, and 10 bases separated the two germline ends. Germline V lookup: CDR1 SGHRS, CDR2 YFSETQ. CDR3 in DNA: TGCGCCAGCAGCTTGCTGGGACATGTGAACACTGAAGCTTTCTTT. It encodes CASSLLGHVNTEAFF.

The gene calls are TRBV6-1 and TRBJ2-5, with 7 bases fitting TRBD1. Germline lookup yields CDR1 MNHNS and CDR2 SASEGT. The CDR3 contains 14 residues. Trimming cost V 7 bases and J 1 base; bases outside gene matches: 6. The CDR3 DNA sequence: TGTGCCAGCACGCCCTGGACAGGCCAAGAGACCCAGTACTTC. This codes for CASTPWTGQETQYF.

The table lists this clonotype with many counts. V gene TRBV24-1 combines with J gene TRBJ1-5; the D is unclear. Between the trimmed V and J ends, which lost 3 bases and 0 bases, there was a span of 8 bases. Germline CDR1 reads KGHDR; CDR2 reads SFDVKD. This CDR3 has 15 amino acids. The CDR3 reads CATSDGSDSNQPQHF. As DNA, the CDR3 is TGTGCCACCAGTGATGGCAGCGATAGCAATCAGCCCCAGCATTTT.

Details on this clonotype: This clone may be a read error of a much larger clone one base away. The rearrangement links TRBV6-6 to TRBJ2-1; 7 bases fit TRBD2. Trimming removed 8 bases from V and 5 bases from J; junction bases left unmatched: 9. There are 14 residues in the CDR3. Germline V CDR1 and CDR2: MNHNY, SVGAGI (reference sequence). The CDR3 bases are TGTGCCAGCGTTAAGGGAGGGGCGCACAATGAGCAGTTCTTC. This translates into CASVKGGAHNEQFF.

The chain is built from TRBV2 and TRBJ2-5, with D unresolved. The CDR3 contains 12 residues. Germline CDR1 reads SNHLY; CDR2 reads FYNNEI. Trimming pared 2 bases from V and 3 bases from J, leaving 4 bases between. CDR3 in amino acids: CASSEREETQYF. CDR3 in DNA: TGTGCCAGCAGTGAACGAGAAGAGACCCAGTACTTC.

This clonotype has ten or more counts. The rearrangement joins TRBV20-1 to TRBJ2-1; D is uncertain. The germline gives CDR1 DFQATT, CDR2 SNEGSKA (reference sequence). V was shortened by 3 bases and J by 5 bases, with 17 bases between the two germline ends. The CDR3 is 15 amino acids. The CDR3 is CSASSYLKADNEQFF. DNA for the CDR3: TGCAGTGCTAGTTCCTATCTCAAGGCCGACAATGAGCAGTTCTTC.

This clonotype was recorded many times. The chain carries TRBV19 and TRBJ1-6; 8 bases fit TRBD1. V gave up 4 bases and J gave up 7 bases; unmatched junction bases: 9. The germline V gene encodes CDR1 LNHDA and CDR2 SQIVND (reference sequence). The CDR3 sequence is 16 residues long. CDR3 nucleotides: TGTGCCAGTAGTAGTTTTGGGGACAGGAGAAATTCACCCCTCCACTTT. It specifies CASSSFGDRRNSPLHF.

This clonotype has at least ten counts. The DNA for the CDR3 is TGTGCCAGCAGTCGCGATCTAGCGGGAGGCCCAGATACGCAGTATTTT. Residues: CASSRDLAGGPDTQYF. The rearrangement joins TRBV14 to TRBJ2-3; 11 positions agree with TRBD2. Germline V gives CDR1 SGHDN, CDR2 FVKESK. The CDR3 contains 16 residues. The J segment lost 4 bases and the V segment lost 6 bases, leaving 9 bases of the junction unmatched.

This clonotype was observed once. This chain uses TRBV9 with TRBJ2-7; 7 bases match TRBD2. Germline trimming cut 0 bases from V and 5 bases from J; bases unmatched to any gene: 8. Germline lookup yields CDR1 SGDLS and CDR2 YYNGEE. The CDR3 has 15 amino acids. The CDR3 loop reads CASSVALDGTNEQYF. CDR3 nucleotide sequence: TGTGCCAGCAGCGTAGCTCTGGACGGGACTAACGAGCAGTACTTC.

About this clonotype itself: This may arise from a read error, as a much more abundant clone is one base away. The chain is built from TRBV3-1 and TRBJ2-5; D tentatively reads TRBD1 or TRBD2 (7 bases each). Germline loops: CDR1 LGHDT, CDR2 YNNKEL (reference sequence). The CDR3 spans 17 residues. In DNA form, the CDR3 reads TGTGCCAGCAGCCAAGCAGGGGGGGTCGGGGAGGAAGAGGCCCAGTACTTC. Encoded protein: CASSQAGGVGEEEAQYF.

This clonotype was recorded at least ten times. The CDR3 DNA reads as TGTGCCAGCAGTTTCTTCAGGGTCGACTATGGCTACACCTTC. Residues: CASSFFRVDYGYTF. This rearrangement joins TRBV12-3 or TRBV12-4 to TRBJ1-2; a weak D match, TRBD1 (5 bases). The V end was cut by 3 bases, the J end by 3 bases, with 11 bases between. This CDR3 has 14 residues.

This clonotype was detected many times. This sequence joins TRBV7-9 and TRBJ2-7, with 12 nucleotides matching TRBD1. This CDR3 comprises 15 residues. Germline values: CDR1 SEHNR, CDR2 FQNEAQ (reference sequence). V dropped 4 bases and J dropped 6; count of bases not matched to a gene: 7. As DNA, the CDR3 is TGTGCCAGCAGCTCGCCGGGACAGGGGGCGGGCGAGCAGTACTTC. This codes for CASSSPGQGAGEQYF.

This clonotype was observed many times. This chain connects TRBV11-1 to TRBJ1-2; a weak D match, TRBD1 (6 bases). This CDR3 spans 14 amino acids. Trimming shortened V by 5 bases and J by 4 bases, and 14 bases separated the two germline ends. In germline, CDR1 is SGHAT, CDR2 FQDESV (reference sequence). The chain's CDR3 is CASSPMGAGYGYTF. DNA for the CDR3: TGTGCCAGCAGCCCCATGGGGGCCGGCTATGGCTACACCTTC. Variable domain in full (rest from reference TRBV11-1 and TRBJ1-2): EAEVAQSPRYKITEKSQAVAFWCDPISGHATLYWYRQILGQGPELLVQFQDESVVDDSQLPKDRFSAERLKGVDSTLKIQPAELGDSAMYLCASSPMGAGYGYTFGSGTRLTVV.